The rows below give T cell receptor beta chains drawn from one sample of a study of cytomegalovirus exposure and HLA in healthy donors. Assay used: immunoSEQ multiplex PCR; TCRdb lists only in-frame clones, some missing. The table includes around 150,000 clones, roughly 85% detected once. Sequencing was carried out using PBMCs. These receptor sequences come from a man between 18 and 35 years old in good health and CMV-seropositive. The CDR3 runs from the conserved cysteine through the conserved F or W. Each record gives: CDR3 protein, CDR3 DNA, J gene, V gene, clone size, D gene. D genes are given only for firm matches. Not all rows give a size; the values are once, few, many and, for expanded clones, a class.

CDR3: CASSQGGGGYTF
DNA: TGTGCCAGCAGCCAAGGCGGTGGAGGCTACACCTTC
J: TRBJ1-2
V: TRBV11-2
size: .
D: .

CDR3: CASSLGGGGYGYTF
DNA: TGCGCCAGCAGCTTGGGAGGGGGCGGCTATGGCTACACCTTC
J: TRBJ1-2
V: TRBV5-1
size: .
D: TRBD1

CDR3: CASSYSTLALTEAFF
DNA: TGTGCCAGCAGTTACTCGACCCTAGCTCTAACTGAAGCTTTCTTT
J: TRBJ1-1
V: TRBV6-6
size: few
D: .

CDR3: CASSPEGGEQYF
DNA: TGTGCCAGCTCACCTGAAGGCGGCGAGCAGTACTTC
J: TRBJ2-7
V: TRBV18
size: few
D: .

CDR3: CASSPWRQGVSNQPQHF
DNA: TGTGCCAGCTCACCTTGGAGACAGGGGGTTAGCAATCAGCCCCAGCATTTT
J: TRBJ1-5
V: TRBV18
size: .
D: TRBD1

CDR3: CASSFPGQGVYEQYF
DNA: TGCGCCAGCAGCTTCCCTGGACAGGGAGTCTACGAGCAGTACTTC
J: TRBJ2-7
V: TRBV5-1
size: .
D: TRBD1

CDR3: CASSQGLQGEKPQHF
DNA: TGTGCCAGCAGCCAAGGCCTCCAGGGGGAGAAGCCCCAGCATTTT
J: TRBJ1-5
V: TRBV4-2
size: .
D: TRBD1

CDR3: CASRTASDYTGELFF
DNA: TGTGCCAGCAGAACCGCGTCGGACTACACCGGGGAGCTGTTTTTT
J: TRBJ2-2
V: TRBV27
size: .
D: .

CDR3: CASSGQSRDRAYGYTF
DNA: TGCGCCAGCAGTGGACAATCCCGGGACAGGGCATATGGCTACACCTTC
J: TRBJ1-2
V: TRBV10-2
size: few
D: TRBD1

CDR3: CASSLGTGGQPQHF
DNA: TGTGCCAGCAGCTTAGGGACAGGGGGGCAGCCCCAGCATTTT
J: TRBJ1-5
V: TRBV11-2
size: .
D: TRBD1

CDR3: CASSLTGTVGVQYF
DNA: TGTGCCAGCAGCCTGACAGGGACCGTTGGAGTGCAGTACTTC
J: TRBJ2-7
V: TRBV25-1
size: .
D: TRBD1